This T cell receptor (beta chain) was profiled in a study of OX40 agonist ivuxolimab in advanced cancers. Measured with immunoSEQ multiplex PCR; TCRdb has only the in-frame clones, and not every one. The sample has over 70,000 clones, approximately 90% seen once. With V trimmed by 0 bases and J by 7 bases, 4 bases remained unmatched. CDR1 is MNHEY and CDR2 is SMNVEV in the germline V gene (reference sequence). The CDR3 totals 15 residues. The TCR originated in an adult with an advanced solid tumor such as melanoma, head and neck, liver or kidney cancer. The starting material was CD4+ or CD8+ T cells sorted from blood, obtained in a trial of the OX40 agonist ivuxolimab. The chain links TRBV27 to TRBJ2-1; 9 bases agree with TRBD2. CDR3 nucleotide sequence: TGTGCCAGCAGTTTATCGGCGGGAGGGCCTAATGAGCAGTTCTTC. Translation gives CASSLSAGGPNEQFF.